One and the same sample provided the 14 T cell receptor beta chains below, sequenced in a study of yellow fever vaccine responses in identical twins. A single record per CDR3 protein comes from TCRdb applying MiXCR to the RT-PCR reads. The table has about 20,000 distinct CDR3 sequences, approximately 70% seen once; the top ten hold about 2.4%. Sequences were derived from T cells from blood (PBMCs), unsorted or a sorted subset (not recorded which), sampled before or after yellow fever vaccination (not recorded which). All receptors derive from a woman aged 18-29 years who received the yellow fever vaccine.

The chain carries TRBV5-4 and TRBJ1-3; no definite D call. The V end lost 1 base, the J end lost 0 bases, and 17 bases lay between the germline ends. This CDR3 has 18 residues. CDR1 is SGHNT, CDR2 YYREEE, per germline (reference sequence). CDR3 DNA: TGTGCCAGCAGCTTGATGGGAGCTCCAGGATACTCTGGAAACACCATATATTTT. Encoded protein: CASSLMGAPGYSGNTIYF.

The CDR3 region is CASSKVSLAGGTDTQYF. For the CDR3, the DNA is TGTGCCAGCAGCAAAGTCAGTCTAGCGGGGGGCACAGATACGCAGTATTTT. V is TRBV21-1 and J is TRBJ2-3; the table assigns TRBD2, which was not confirmed against the DNA. TRBV21-1 corresponds to a pseudogene. This CDR3 has 17 residues.

The genes are TRBV11-1 and TRBJ1-2, with TRBD1 as a possible D gene (5 bases). CDR1 and CDR2 (germline): SGHAT, FQDESV (reference sequence). The V gene lost 4 bases and the J gene lost 9 bases, with 15 bases spanning the gap. This CDR3 spans 13 amino acids. In nucleotides, the CDR3 is TGTGCCAGCAGCTACCAAACAGGTCTCAGCTACACCTTC. Its translation is CASSYQTGLSYTF.

J is TRBJ1-5 and V is TRBV11-3; a possible D gene is TRBD1 (6 bases). The V and J ends lost 3 bases and 4 bases respectively, with 7 bases between them. This CDR3 has 13 amino acids. The germline V gene encodes CDR1 SGHNT and CDR2 YENEEA. The chain's CDR3 is CASSFTGNQPQHF. As DNA, the CDR3 is TGTGCCAGCAGCTTCACAGGGAATCAGCCCCAGCATTTT. Complete variable domain (other parts from reference TRBV11-3 and TRBJ1-5): EAGVVQSPRYKIIEKKQPVAFWCNPISGHNTLYWYLQNLGQGPELLIRYENEEAVDDSQLPKDRFSAERLKGVDSTLKIQPAELGDSAVYLCASSFTGNQPQHFGDGTRLSIL.

The CDR3 sequence is CSARFQGETQYF. In nucleotides, the CDR3 is TGCAGTGCTAGATTTCAGGGGGAGACCCAGTACTTC. The chain couples TRBV20-1 to TRBJ2-5, with D tentatively TRBD1 (6 bases). The CDR3 totals 12 residues. Deletions cut 2 bases from V and 5 bases from J, with 9 bases between. Germline V CDR1 and CDR2: DFQATT, SNEGSKA (reference sequence).

The rearrangement links TRBV2 to TRBJ2-6; the D call may be TRBD1 or TRBD2 (5 bases each). V was shortened by 6 bases and J by 1 base, with 13 bases between the two germline ends. The germline gives CDR1 SNHLY, CDR2 FYNNEI. The length of the CDR3 is 16 residues. CDR3 protein: CASRRDGSSGANVLTF. The CDR3 DNA reads as TGTGCCAGCAGAAGGGACGGATCGTCTGGGGCCAACGTCCTGACTTTC.

The chain joins TRBV19 to TRBJ2-1; D gene ambiguous. Germline CDR1 reads LNHDA; CDR2 reads SQIVND (reference sequence). The CDR3 totals 13 residues. The V gene lost 10 bases and the J gene lost 6 bases, with 16 bases spanning the gap. The CDR3 region has the DNA TGTGCCATTAGGTCCCCACCGATCAATGAGCAGTTCTTC. It codes for CAIRSPPINEQFF.

The chain has TRBV29-1 and TRBJ2-5; perhaps TRBD2 as D (5 bases). Per the germline V gene, CDR1 is SQVTM and CDR2 is ANQGSEA. Trimming stripped 3 bases from V and 4 bases from J, with 18 bases between. This CDR3 is built from 15 residues. The DNA of the CDR3 is TGCAGCGTTGATGTGTTGGGCCCACGGGGAGAGACCCAGTACTTC. Its translation is CSVDVLGPRGETQYF.

V gene TRBV19 combines with J gene TRBJ2-5, with D unresolved. Germline CDR1 LNHDA, CDR2 SQIVND (reference sequence). V was cut by 9 bases and J by 4 bases, with 15 bases left in between. This CDR3 has 13 amino acids. CDR3 in amino acids: CASSPSILETQYF. CDR3 DNA sequence: TGTGCCAGCTCCCCGAGTATTTTAGAGACCCAGTACTTC.

V usage is TRBV5-4 and J usage is TRBJ1-5, with 8 bases aligning to TRBD1. V was pared by 1 base and J by 5 bases, with 5 bases of the junction left unmatched. Germline CDR1 and CDR2: SGHNT and YYREEE (reference sequence). This CDR3 region has 15 residues. DNA for the CDR3: TGTGCCAGCAGCTTGAGACAGGGGTTCGATCAGCCCCAGCATTTT. Its protein is CASSLRQGFDQPQHF.

This sequence joins TRBV11-1 and TRBJ1-1; 8 bases line up with TRBD1. V shed 2 bases and J 6 bases; nucleotides not matched to a gene: 8. Germline lookup yields CDR1 SGHAT and CDR2 FQDESV (reference sequence). This CDR3 region has 15 residues. CDR3 sequence: CASSLRTGPGAEAFF. In nucleotides, the CDR3 is TGTGCCAGCAGCTTACGGACAGGGCCTGGCGCTGAAGCTTTCTTT.

This chain uses TRBV19 with TRBJ2-3; TRBD2 might be the D (6 bases). Germline V gene lookup returns CDR1 LNHDA and CDR2 SQIVND (reference sequence). V gave up 7 bases and J gave up 1 base, with 15 bases separating them. The CDR3 covers 15 residues. The CDR3 is CASTFSASGTDTQYF. DNA for the CDR3: TGTGCCAGTACGTTTTCGGCTAGCGGCACAGATACGCAGTATTTT.

The chain carries TRBV6-2 or TRBV6-3 and TRBJ2-7, with D possibly being TRBD1 (6 bases). V was pared by 0 bases and J by 0 bases, with 6 bases between. Germline V gene lookup returns CDR1 MNHEY and CDR2 SVGEGT. The CDR3 has 14 residues. DNA of the CDR3: TGTGCCAGCAGTTACTCGGACAGCTCCTACGAGCAGTACGTC. Translation: CASSYSDSSYEQYV.

This clonotype was seen a handful of times. The chain links TRBV29-1 to TRBJ2-1; perhaps D is TRBD1 or TRBD2 (6 bases each). CDR1 and CDR2 (germline): SQVTM, ANQGSEA. V was cut by 2 bases and J by 6 bases, with 14 bases left in between. This CDR3 is 14 amino acids long. CDR3 bases: TGCAGCGTTGAAATGGGGGGCGCTGGCAATGAGCAGTTCTTC. This encodes CSVEMGGAGNEQFF.